Each of the 2 T cell receptor beta chains below was sequenced from the same sample in a study of T-cell reconstitution after alpha-beta-depleted transplantation in children. Researchers prepared the TCRbeta library using unique molecular identifiers, the study reports. Using its own MiXCR run on the PCR reads, TCRdb lists one record per CDR3 protein. The profile shows about 500,000 distinct CDR3 sequences, roughly 10% of them singletons. The material sequenced was PBMCs, mostly from graft donor cells, taken 180 days after TCRalphabeta/CD19-depleted stem cell transplant. The receptors stem from a female patient aged 2 to 10 who had a stem cell transplant for aplastic anemia, so the T cells may come from the graft donor.

This clonotype was detected ten times or more. The V call is TRBV7-2, the J call TRBJ2-7; 9 nucleotides align to TRBD1. Germline CDR1 is SGHTA and CDR2 is FQGNSA. This CDR3 region has 14 residues. Unmatched junction bases numbered 6, after V lost 8 bases and J lost 1 base. CDR3 coding DNA: TGTGCCAGCGCCACGGACAGGGGATCCTACGAGCAGTACGTC. Its protein product is CASATDRGSYEQYV.

V and J are TRBV28 and TRBJ2-4; D might be TRBD2 (7 bases). This CDR3 comprises 15 residues. Trimming left V 8 bases short and J 0 bases short, with 14 bases between. Per the germline V gene, CDR1 is MDHEN and CDR2 is SYDVKM. The CDR3 coding sequence is TGTGCCAGCCGGGGGGCAGACTTAGCCAAAAACATTCAGTACTTC. Amino acid sequence: CASRGADLAKNIQYF.